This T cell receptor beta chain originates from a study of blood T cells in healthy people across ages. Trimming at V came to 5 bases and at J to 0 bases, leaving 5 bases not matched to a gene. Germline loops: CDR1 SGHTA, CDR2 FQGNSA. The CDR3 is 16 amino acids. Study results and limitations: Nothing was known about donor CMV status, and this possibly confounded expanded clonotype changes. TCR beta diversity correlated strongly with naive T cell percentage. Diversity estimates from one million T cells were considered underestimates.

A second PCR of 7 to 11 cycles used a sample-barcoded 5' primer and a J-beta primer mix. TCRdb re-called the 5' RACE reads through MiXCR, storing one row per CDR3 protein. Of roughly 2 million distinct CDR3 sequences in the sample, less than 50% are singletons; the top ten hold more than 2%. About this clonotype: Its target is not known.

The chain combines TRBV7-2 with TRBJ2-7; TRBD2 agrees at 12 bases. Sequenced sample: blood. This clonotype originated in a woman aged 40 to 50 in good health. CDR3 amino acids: CASSPGLAGTSYEQYF. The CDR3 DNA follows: TGTGCCAGCAGCCCCGGACTAGCGGGAACCTCCTACGAGCAGTACTTC.